What follows describes a single T cell receptor (beta chain). The antigen it binds to is not known. Per-nucleotide qualities are absent, and no much larger clonotype sits a single base away. The sample holds other DNA sequences that translate to the same CDR3. These data are taken from a study of cytomegalovirus exposure and HLA in healthy donors (dated by TCRdb to about 2017). For context, the study as a whole: A later analysis indicated that the roughly 120 validation repertoires were generated on the platform also employed for the 700 or so repertoires of the first cohort. The study aimed to test whether signatures of past pathogen exposure could be identified by cataloging public T cell receptors. To predict cytomegalovirus infection status, the study combined high-throughput TCR immunosequencing, statistical association of individual TCRs with disease status, and machine learning. A separate validation cohort of about 110 different subjects was used in addition to the roughly 700-subject first cohort.

The trim is 1 base for V and 2 bases for J, with a gap of 6 bases between the germline ends. CDR1 SGHRS and CDR2 YFSETQ were looked up in the germline V gene. Counted from cysteine to phenylalanine, this CDR3 has 13 amino acids. This entry keeps only the CDR3 DNA: 39 bases, framed from base 1. The study at large found these results: The authors suggested that the approach could potentially be extended to other disease states and immunological phenotypes. A later analysis found that TCRs clustered in the first cohort also tended to co-occur in the approximately 120 validation repertoires, with approximately 93% of cluster scores above 0. While some public TCRs were present in many individuals, most TCR sequences turned up only very rarely across donors. In both the original and validation cohorts, the classifier was reported to diagnose cytomegalovirus status with high specificity and sensitivity. In the study, some 180 TCR beta chains were listed as associated with cytomegalovirus. Three of the identified cytomegalovirus-associated TCR beta chains were confirmed in vitro to be specific for cytomegalovirus antigens. A later analysis had no HLA typing for the validation cohort, so co-occurrence there was scored across all 130 or so repertoires.

The donors were included in the validation cohort of around 120 subjects, a group kept apart from the roughly 700-subject first cohort. Receptors were amplified or captured by the immunoSEQ multiplex PCR assay. Processing in the source paper ran as follows. A statistical classification framework was built for diagnosing cytomegalovirus status from the catalog of TCR beta chain sequences. Not all clones reach the TCRdb copy of this immuneACCESS table, which keeps in-frame sequences only. Checked studies attribute under half of the gap to unresolved V genes and leave the rest unexplained. V, J and clone size are taken as reported in that table, and D and trimming were inferred from the DNA itself. The table for this sample lists 260,000 or so clones; approximately 87% of them were counted only once. About 0.99% of the sample goes to the ten largest clones.

This TCR was recovered from a woman between 18 and 29 years old in good health and CMV-seronegative. The rearranged chain carries TRBV5-1 and TRBJ1-2; perhaps TRBD1 is the D gene, with 5 bases matching. The sample was PBMCs. The nucleotide sequence is given as TGCGCCAGCAGCTTGTCAGGGAACTATGGCTACACCTTC. The translation is CASSLSGNYGYTF.